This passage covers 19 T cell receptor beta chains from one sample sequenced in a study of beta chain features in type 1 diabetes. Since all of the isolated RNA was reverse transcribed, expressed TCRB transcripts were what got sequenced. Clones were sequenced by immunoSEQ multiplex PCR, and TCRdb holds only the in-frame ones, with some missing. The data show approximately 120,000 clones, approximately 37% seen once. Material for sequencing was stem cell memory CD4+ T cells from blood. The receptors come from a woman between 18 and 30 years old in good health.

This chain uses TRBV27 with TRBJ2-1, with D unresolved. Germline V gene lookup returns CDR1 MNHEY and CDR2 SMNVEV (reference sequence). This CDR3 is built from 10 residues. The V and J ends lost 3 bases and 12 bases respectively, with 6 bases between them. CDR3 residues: CASSLRGQFF. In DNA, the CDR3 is TGTGCCAGCAGTTTGAGAGGGCAGTTCTTC.

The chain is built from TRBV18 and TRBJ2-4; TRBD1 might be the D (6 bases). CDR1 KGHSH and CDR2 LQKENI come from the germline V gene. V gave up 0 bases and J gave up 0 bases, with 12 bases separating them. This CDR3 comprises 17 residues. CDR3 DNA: TGTGCCAGCTCACCACCGACAGGAGGACTAGCCAAAAACATTCAGTACTTC. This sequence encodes CASSPPTGGLAKNIQYF. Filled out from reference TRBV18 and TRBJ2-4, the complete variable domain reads NAGVMQNPRHLVRRRGQEARLRCSPMKGHSHVYWYRQLPEEGLKFMVYLQKENIIDESGMPKERFSAEFPKEGPSILRIQQVVRGDSAAYFCASSPPTGGLAKNIQYFGAGTRLSVL.

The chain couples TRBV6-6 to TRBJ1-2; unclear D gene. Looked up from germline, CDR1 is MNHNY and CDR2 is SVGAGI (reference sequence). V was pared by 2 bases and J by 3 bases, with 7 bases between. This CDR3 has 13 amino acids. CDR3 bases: TGTGCCAGCAGTTACGAACGGGACTATGGCTACACCTTC. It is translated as CASSYERDYGYTF.

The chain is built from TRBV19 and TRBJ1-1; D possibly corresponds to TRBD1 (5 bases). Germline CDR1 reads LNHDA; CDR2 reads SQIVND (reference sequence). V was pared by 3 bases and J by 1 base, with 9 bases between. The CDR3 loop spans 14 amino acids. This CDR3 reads CASSIRQPNTEAFF. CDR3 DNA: TGTGCCAGTAGTATCCGACAGCCGAACACTGAAGCTTTCTTT.

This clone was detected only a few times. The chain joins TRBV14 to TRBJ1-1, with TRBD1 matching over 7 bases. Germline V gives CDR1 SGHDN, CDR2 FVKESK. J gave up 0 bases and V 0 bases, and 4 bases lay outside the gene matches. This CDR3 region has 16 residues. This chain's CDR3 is CASSQDLGTVNTEAFF. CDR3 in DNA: TGTGCCAGCAGCCAAGATCTCGGGACAGTGAACACTGAAGCTTTCTTT. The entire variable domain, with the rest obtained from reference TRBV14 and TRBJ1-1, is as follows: EAGVTQFPSHSVIEKGQTVTLRCDPISGHDNLYWYRRVMGKEIKFLLHFVKESKQDESGMPNNRFLAERTGGTYSTLKVQPAELEDSGVYFCASSQDLGTVNTEAFFGQGTRLTVV.

As DNA, the CDR3 is TGTGCCAGCAGTTCTCTGGACAGGGGCGCTGGAAACACCATATATTTT. It codes for CASSSLDRGAGNTIYF. V is TRBV5-6 and J is TRBJ1-3, with 9 bases fitting TRBD1. The CDR3 contains 16 residues. The J segment lost 2 bases and the V segment lost 5 bases, leaving 8 bases of the junction unmatched. Germline V gene lookup returns CDR1 SGHDT and CDR2 YYEEEE.

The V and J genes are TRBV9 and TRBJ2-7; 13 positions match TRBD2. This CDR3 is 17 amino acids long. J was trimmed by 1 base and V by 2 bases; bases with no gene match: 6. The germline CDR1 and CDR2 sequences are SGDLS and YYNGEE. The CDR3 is CASSVGLAGAPSYEQYF. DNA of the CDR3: TGTGCCAGCAGCGTCGGACTAGCGGGGGCCCCTTCCTACGAGCAGTACTTC.

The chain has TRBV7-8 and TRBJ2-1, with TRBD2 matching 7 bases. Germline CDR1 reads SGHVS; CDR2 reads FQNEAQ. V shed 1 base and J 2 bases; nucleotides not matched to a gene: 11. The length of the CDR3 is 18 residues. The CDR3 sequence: CASSLESGGSPPYNEQFF. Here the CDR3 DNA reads TGTGCCAGCAGCTTAGAATCGGGCGGGAGCCCCCCCTACAATGAGCAGTTCTTC.

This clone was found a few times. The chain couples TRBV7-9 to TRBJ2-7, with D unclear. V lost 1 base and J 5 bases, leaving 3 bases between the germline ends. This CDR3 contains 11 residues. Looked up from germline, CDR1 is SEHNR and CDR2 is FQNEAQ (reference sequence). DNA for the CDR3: TGTGCCAGCAGCTTAGGTAACGAGCAGTACTTC. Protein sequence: CASSLGNEQYF.

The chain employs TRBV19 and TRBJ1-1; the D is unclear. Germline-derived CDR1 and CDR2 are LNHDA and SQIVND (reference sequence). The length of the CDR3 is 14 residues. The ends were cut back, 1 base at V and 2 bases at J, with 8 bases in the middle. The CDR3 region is CASSIGPINTEAFF. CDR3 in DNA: TGTGCCAGTAGTATAGGGCCGATAAACACTGAAGCTTTCTTT.

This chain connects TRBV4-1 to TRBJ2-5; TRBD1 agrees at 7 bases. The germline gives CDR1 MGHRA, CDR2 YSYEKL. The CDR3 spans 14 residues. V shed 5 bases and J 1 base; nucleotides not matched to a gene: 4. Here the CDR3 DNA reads TGCGCCAGCAGCTCGACAGGGCCCCAAGAGACCCAGTACTTC. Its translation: CASSSTGPQETQYF.

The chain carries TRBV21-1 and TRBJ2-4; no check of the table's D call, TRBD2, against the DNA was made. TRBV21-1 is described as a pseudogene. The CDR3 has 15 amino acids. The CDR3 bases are TGTGCCAGCAGCGGAGTAGCGGGGGACAAAAACATTCAGTACTTC. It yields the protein CASSGVAGDKNIQYF.

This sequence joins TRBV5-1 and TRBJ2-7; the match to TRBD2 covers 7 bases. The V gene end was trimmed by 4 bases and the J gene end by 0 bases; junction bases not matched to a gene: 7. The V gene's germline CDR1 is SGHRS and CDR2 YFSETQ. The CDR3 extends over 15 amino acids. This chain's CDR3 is CASSIRLAYSYEQYF. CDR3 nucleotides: TGCGCCAGCAGCATCCGACTAGCCTACTCCTACGAGCAGTACTTC.

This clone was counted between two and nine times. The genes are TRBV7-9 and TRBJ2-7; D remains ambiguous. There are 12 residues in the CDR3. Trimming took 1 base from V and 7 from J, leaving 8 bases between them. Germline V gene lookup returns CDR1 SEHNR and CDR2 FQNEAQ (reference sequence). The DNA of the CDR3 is TGTGCCAGCAGCTTAGACTTGAATGAGCAGTACTTC. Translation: CASSLDLNEQYF.

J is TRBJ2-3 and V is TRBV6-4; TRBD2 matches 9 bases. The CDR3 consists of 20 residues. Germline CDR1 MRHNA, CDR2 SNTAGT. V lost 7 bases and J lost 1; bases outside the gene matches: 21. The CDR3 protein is CASISVGRGIAGVGTDTQYF. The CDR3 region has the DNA TGTGCCAGCATCAGTGTCGGGAGGGGTATAGCGGGAGTGGGCACAGATACGCAGTATTTT.

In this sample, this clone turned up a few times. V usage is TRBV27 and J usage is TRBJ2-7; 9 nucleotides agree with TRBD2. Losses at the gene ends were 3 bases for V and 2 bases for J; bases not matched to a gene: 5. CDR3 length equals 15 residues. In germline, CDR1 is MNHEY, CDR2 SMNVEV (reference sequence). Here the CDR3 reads CASSFETSGTYEQYF. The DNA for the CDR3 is TGTGCCAGCAGTTTTGAGACTAGCGGTACCTACGAGCAGTACTTC.

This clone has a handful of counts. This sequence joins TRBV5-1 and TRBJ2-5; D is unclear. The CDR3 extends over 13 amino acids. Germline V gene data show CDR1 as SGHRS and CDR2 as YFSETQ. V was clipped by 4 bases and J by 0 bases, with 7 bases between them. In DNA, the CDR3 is TGCGCCAGCAGCCTCACATACCAAGAGACCCAGTACTTC. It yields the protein CASSLTYQETQYF.

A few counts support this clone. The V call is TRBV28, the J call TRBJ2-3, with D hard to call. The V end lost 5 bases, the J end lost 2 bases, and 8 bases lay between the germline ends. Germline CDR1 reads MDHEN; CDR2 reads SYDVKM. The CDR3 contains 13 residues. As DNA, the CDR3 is TGTGCCAGCAGTCCATCAATCACAGATACGCAGTATTTT. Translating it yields CASSPSITDTQYF.

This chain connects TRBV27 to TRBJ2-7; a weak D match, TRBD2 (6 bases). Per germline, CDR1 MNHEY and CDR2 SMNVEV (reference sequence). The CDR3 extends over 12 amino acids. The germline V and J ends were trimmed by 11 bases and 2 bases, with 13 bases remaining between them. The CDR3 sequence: CAGREKAYEQYF. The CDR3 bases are TGTGCCGGTCGGGAGAAGGCCTACGAGCAGTACTTC.